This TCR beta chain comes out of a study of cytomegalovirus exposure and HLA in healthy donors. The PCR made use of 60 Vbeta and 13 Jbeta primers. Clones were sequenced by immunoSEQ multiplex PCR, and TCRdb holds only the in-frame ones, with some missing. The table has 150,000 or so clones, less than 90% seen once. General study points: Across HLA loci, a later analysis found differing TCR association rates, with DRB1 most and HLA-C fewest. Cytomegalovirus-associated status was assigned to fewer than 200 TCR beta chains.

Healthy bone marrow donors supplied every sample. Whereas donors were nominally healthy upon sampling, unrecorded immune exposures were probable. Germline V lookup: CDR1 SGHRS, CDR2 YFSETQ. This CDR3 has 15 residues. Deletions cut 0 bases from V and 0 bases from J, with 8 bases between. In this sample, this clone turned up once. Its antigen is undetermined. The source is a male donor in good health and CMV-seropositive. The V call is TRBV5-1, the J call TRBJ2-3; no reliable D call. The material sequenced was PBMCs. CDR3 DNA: TGCGCCAGCAGCTTGGTCCCGTTAAGCACAGATACGCAGTATTTT. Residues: CASSLVPLSTDTQYF.